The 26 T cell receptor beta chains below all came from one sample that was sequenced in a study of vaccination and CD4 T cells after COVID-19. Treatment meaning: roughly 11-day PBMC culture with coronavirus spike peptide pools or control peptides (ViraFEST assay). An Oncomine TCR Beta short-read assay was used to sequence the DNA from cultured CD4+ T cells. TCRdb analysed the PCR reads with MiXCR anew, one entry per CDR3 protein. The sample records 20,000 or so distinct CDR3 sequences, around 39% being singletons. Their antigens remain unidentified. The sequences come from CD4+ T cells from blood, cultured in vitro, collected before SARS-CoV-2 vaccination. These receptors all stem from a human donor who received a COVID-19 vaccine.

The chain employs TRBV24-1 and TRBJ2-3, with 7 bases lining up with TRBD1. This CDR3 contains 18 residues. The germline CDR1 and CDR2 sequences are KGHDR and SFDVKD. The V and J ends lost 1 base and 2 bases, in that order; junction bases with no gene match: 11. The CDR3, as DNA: TGTGCCACCAGTGATTTCGGGCCTACAGGGGATGACACAGATACGCAGTATTTT. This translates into CATSDFGPTGDDTDTQYF.

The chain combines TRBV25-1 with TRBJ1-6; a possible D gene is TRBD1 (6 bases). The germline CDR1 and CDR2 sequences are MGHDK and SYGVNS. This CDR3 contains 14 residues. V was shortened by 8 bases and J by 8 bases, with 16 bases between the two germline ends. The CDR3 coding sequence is TGTGCCAGCCAACAACAGGGAGGTGATTCACCCCTCCACTTT. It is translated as CASQQQGGDSPLHF.

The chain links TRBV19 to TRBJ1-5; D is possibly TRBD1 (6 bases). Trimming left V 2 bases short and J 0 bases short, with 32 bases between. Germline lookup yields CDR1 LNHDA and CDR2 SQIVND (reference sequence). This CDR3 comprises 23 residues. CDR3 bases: TGTGCCAGTAGTATAACCGTTCCAGTCAGGGGAGGTAGAGCGGATTATAGCAATCAGCCCCAGCATTTT. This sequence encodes CASSITVPVRGGRADYSNQPQHF.

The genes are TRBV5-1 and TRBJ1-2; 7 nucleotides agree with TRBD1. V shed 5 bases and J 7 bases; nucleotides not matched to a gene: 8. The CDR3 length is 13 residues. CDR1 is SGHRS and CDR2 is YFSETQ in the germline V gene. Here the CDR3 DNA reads TGCGCCAGCAGACCCAGGGGGTCGGGTGGCTACACCTTC. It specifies CASRPRGSGGYTF.

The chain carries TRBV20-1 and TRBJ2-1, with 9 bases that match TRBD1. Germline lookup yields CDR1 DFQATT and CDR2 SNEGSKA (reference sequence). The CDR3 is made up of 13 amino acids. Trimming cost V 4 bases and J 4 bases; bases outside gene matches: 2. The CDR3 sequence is CSATGTGYNEQFF. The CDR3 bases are TGCAGTGCTACCGGGACAGGGTACAATGAGCAGTTCTTC.

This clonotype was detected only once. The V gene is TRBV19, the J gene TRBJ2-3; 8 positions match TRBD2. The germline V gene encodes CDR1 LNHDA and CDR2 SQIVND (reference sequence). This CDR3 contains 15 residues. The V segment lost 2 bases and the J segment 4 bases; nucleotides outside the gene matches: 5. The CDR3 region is CASSITSSGADTQYF. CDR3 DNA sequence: TGTGCCAGTAGTATAACGAGTAGCGGGGCAGATACGCAGTATTTT.

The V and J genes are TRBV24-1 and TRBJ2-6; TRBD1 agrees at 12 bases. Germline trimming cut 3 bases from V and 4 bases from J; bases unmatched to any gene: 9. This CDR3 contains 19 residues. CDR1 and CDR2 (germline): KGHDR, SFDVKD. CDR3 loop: CATSDAGQGAFTGANVLTF. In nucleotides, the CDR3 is TGTGCCACCAGTGATGCGGGACAGGGGGCATTTACCGGGGCCAACGTCCTGACTTTC.

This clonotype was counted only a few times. The CDR3: CASSSGGGGYTF. The CDR3 DNA follows: TGTGCCAGCAGCTCGGGCGGGGGGGGCTACACCTTC. The V gene is TRBV28, the J gene TRBJ1-2; the D gene is possibly TRBD1 (5 bases). CDR1 is MDHEN, CDR2 SYDVKM, per germline. V was trimmed by 6 bases and J by 8 bases, leaving 13 bases between them. The CDR3 is 12 residues long.

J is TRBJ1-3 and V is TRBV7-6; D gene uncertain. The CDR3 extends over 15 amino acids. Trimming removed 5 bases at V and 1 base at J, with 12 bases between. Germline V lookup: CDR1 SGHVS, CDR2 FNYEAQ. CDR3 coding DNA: TGTGCCAGCAGCATCCTCTCGGGATCTGGAAACACCATATATTTT. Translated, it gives CASSILSGSGNTIYF. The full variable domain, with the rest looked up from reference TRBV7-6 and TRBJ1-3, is GAGVSQSPRYKVTKRGQDVALRCDPISGHVSLYWYRQALGQGPEFLTYFNYEAQQDKSGLPNDRFSAERPEGSISTLTIQRTEQRDSAMYRCASSILSGSGNTIYFGEGSWLTVV.

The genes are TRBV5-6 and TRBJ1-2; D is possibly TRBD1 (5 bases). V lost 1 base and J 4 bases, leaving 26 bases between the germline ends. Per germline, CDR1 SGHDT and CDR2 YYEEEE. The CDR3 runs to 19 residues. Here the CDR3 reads CASSLLSPLGGKLSYGYTF. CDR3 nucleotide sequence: TGTGCCAGCAGCTTGCTTTCCCCTCTTGGGGGGAAATTATCCTATGGCTACACCTTC.

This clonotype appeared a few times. In DNA form, the CDR3 reads TGCGCCAGCAGCTTAGTGGTTCCCTACGAGCAGTACTTC. Translated: CASSLVVPYEQYF. V and J are TRBV5-1 and TRBJ2-7; D gene ambiguous. The germline gives CDR1 SGHRS, CDR2 YFSETQ. This CDR3 has 13 amino acids. V lost 2 bases and J 2 bases, leaving 8 bases between the germline ends. The entire variable domain, with the rest obtained from reference TRBV5-1 and TRBJ2-7, is as follows: KAGVTQTPRYLIKTRGQQVTLSCSPISGHRSVSWYQQTPGQGLQFLFEYFSETQRNKGNFPGRFSGRQFSNSRSEMNVSTLELGDSALYLCASSLVVPYEQYFGPGTRLTVT.

The CDR3 sequence: CSASQGGDYNEQFF. The CDR3 region has the DNA TGCAGTGCTAGCCAGGGGGGGGACTACAATGAGCAGTTCTTC. The rearrangement uses TRBV20-1 and TRBJ2-1, with D tentatively TRBD1 or TRBD2 (7 bases each). The CDR3 consists of 14 residues. The V gene lost 3 bases and the J gene lost 3 bases, with 12 bases spanning the gap. Germline V gene sequence: CDR1 DFQATT, CDR2 SNEGSKA (reference sequence).

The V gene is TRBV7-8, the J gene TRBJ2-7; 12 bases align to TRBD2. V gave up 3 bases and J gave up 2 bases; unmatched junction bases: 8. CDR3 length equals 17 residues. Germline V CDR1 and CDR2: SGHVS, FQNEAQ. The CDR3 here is CASSFASGGAEPYEQYF. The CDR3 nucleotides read TGTGCCAGCAGCTTCGCTAGCGGGGGGGCGGAGCCCTACGAGCAGTACTTC.

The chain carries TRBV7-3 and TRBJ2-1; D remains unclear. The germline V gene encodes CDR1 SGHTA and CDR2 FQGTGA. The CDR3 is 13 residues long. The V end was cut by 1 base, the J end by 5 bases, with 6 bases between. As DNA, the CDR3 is TGTGCCAGCAGCTTAAGCGTCAACAATGAGCAGTTCTTC. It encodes CASSLSVNNEQFF.

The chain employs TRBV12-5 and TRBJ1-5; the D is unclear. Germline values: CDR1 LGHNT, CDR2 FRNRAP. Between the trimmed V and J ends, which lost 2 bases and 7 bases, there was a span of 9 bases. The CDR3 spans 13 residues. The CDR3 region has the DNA TGTGCTAGTGGTTTGTCAACTGGGCAGCCCCAGCATTTT. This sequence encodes CASGLSTGQPQHF.

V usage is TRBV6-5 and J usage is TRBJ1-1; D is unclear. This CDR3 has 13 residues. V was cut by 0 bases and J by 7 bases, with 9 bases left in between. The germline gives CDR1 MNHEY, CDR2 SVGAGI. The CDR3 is CASSYSVVGEAFF. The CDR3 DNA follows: TGTGCCAGCAGTTACTCCGTCGTGGGTGAAGCTTTCTTT.

CDR3 residues: CSARDPTGQGTGNTIYF. The CDR3 bases are TGCAGTGCTAGAGACCCAACCGGACAGGGAACTGGAAACACCATATATTTT. The V call is TRBV20-1, the J call TRBJ1-3; TRBD1 matches 8 bases. The CDR3 is 17 amino acids. The V gene end was trimmed by 0 bases and the J gene end by 2 bases; junction bases not matched to a gene: 9. CDR1 DFQATT and CDR2 SNEGSKA come from the germline V gene (reference sequence).

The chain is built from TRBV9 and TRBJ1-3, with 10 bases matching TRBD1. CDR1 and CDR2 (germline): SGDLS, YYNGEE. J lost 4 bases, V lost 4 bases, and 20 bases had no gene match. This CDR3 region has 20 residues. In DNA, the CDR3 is TGTGCCAGCAGCTTATGGCCCCGGGACAGGGGTCATATGCGCGGAAACACCATATATTTT. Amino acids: CASSLWPRDRGHMRGNTIYF.

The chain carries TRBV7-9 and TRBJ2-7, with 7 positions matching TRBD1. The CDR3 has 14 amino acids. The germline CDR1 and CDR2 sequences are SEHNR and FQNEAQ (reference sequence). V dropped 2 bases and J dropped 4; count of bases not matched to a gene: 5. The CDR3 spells CASSLLGQSYEQYF. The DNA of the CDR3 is TGTGCCAGCAGCTTACTGGGACAGAGTTACGAGCAGTACTTC.

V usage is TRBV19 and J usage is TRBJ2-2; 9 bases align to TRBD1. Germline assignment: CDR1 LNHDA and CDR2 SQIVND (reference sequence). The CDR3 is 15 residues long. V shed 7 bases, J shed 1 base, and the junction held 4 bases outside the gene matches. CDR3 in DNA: TGTGCCAGTAAACAGGGGGCTCGGAACACCGGGGAGCTGTTTTTT. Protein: CASKQGARNTGELFF.

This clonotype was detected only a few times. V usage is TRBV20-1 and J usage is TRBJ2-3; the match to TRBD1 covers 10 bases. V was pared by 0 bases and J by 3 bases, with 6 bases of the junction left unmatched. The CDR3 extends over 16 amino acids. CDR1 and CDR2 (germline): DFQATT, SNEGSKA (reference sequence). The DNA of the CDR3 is TGCAGTGCTAGAGATCCACGGACAGGGGGTACAGATACGCAGTATTTT. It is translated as CSARDPRTGGTDTQYF.

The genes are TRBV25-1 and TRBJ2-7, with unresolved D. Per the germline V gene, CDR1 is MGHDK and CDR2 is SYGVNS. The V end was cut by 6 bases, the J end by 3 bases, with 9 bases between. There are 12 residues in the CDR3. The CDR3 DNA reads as TGTGCCAGCAGACTTTCAGACTACGAGCAGTACTTC. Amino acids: CASRLSDYEQYF.

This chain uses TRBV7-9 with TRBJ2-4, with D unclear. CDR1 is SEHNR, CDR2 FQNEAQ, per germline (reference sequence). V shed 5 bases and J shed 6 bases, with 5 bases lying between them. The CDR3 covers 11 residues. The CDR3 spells CASSARNIQYF. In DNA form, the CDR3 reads TGTGCCAGCAGCGCGAGAAACATTCAGTACTTC. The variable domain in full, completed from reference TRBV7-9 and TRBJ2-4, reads DTGVSQNPRHKITKRGQNVTFRCDPISEHNRLYWYRQTLGQGPEFLTYFQNEAQLEKSRLLSDRFSAERPKGSFSTLEIQRTEQGDSAMYLCASSARNIQYFGAGTRLSVL.

CDR3 DNA: TGTGCCAGCAGCTTTGGGACAGCCACAGATACGCAGTATTTT. It is translated as CASSFGTATDTQYF. The chain carries TRBV9 and TRBJ2-3; 7 nucleotides line up with TRBD1. The CDR3 sequence is 14 residues long. The V gene end was trimmed by 4 bases and the J gene end by 2 bases; junction bases not matched to a gene: 4. The germline gives CDR1 SGDLS, CDR2 YYNGEE. Supplemented by reference TRBV9 and TRBJ2-3, the full variable domain reads DSGVTQTPKHLITATGQRVTLRCSPRSGDLSVYWYQQSLDQGLQFLIQYYNGEERAKGNILERFSAQQFPDLHSELNLSSLELGDSALYFCASSFGTATDTQYFGPGTRLTVL.

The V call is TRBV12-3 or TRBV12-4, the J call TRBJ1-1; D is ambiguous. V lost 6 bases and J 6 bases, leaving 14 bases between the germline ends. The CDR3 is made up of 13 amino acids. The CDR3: CASSVEGLAEAFF. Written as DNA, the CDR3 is TGTGCCAGCAGCGTAGAGGGTCTGGCTGAAGCTTTCTTT.

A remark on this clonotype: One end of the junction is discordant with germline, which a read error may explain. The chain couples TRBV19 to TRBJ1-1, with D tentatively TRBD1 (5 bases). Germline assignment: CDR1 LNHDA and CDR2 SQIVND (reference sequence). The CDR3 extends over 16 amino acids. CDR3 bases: TGTACCAGTAGTACCGGGACGGACGTGGATGACACTGAAGCTTTCTTT. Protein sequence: CTSSTGTDVDDTEAFF.